These T cell receptor beta chains were read from a single sample in a study of Graves' ophthalmopathy and Graves' hyperthyroidism. TCRdb processed the multiplex PCR reads anew with MiXCR; each CDR3 protein has one entry. The profile covers about 700,000 distinct CDR3 sequences, with 35% to 50% appearing a single time and about 40% taken by the ten largest. The sequenced sample consisted of peripheral blood. The receptors shown here come from an adult man with Graves' ophthalmopathy. Both conserved end residues are part of each CDR3. A D gene is named only where the DNA matches it firmly. Some rows mark clone size as missing; the rest say once, few, many or name a class of expanded clone.

j_gene,abundance,d_gene,v_gene,CDR3aa,CDR3nt
TRBJ2-6,.,.,TRBV20-1,CSARYGTNVLTF,TGCAGTGCTAGATACGGGACCAACGTCCTGACTTTC
TRBJ2-7,few,.,TRBV10-3,CAVLGGRGYEQYF,TGTGCCGTGCTCGGGGGGCGCGGCTACGAGCAGTACTTC
TRBJ1-2,.,TRBD1,TRBV29-1,CSVGGQGLDNYGYTF,TGCAGCGTTGGGGGACAGGGGTTAGATAACTATGGCTACACCTTC
TRBJ1-2,few,TRBD1,TRBV29-1,CSVGGQGYGYTF,TGCAGCGTTGGCGGACAGGGCTATGGCTACACCTTC
TRBJ1-2,many,.,TRBV29-1,CSVEGQMDGYTF,TGCAGCGTGGAAGGACAGATGGATGGCTACACCTTC
TRBJ2-5,once,TRBD1,TRBV24-1,CATSDLGQGQWETQYF,TGTGCCACCAGTGATCTCGGACAGGGGCAGTGGGAGACCCAGTACTTC
TRBJ2-6,many,TRBD1,TRBV2,CASRAGTGLSGANVLTF,TGTGCCAGCAGAGCCGGGACAGGGCTCTCTGGGGCCAACGTCCTGACTTTC
TRBJ1-1,.,.,TRBV7-2,CASSLASHPRRNTEAFF,TGTGCCAGCAGCTTAGCGAGCCACCCTAGGAGAAACACTGAAGCTTTCTTT
TRBJ2-6,.,TRBD1,TRBV7-9,CASSLEEQGAYYSGANVLTF,TGTGCCAGCAGCTTGGAAGAACAGGGGGCCTACTACTCTGGGGCCAACGTCCTGACTTTC
TRBJ1-5,.,.,TRBV2,CARDIRDSNQPQHF,TGTGCTAGAGATATCAGAGATAGCAATCAGCCCCAGCATTTT
TRBJ1-6,.,.,TRBV11-1,CASSSHSAVSPLHF,TGTGCCAGCAGCTCACATAGCGCGGTTTCACCCCTCCACTTT
TRBJ1-4,.,TRBD1,TRBV7-2,CASSPSRDSNEKLLF,TGTGCCAGCAGCCCATCCCGGGACAGTAATGAAAAACTGCTTTTT
TRBJ1-2,many,TRBD1,TRBV7-7,CASSFRQGDYGYTF,TGTGCCAGCAGCTTTAGACAGGGTGACTATGGCTACACCTTC
TRBJ1-2,.,TRBD1,TRBV20-1,CSAFTRTGGSQNGYTF,TGCAGTGCTTTTACGAGGACAGGGGGCAGCCAGAATGGCTACACCTTC
TRBJ2-5,many,.,TRBV7-9,CASSPGLQETQYF,TGTGCCAGCAGCCCGGGGCTACAAGAGACCCAGTACTTC
TRBJ2-7,many,.,TRBV5-1,CASSLGQGASSYEQYF,TGCGCCAGCAGCTTGGGGCAGGGCGCATCCTCCTACGAGCAGTACTTC
TRBJ2-7,many,.,TRBV12-3/TRBV12-4,CASSYLYEQYF,TGTGCCAGCAGCTACCTATACGAGCAGTACTTC
TRBJ2-2,.,.,TRBV9,CASSVGHLNTGELFF,TGTGCCAGCAGCGTAGGGCACTTGAACACCGGGGAGCTGTTTTTT
TRBJ2-7,.,.,TRBV12-3/TRBV12-4,CASSLGEGLEQYF,TGTGCCAGCAGTTTGGGAGAGGGGCTCGAGCAGTACTTC
TRBJ2-5,.,.,TRBV5-6,CASSWKGRETQYF,TGTGCCAGCAGCTGGAAGGGCAGGGAGACCCAGTACTTC
TRBJ2-7,.,TRBD1,TRBV19,CASSLKTGTGTHEQYF,TGTGCCAGTAGTCTTAAAACCGGGACAGGGACCCACGAGCAGTACTTC
TRBJ1-2,many,.,TRBV7-9,CASSLAGGKDGYTF,TGTGCCAGCAGCTTAGCGGGGGGAAAGGATGGCTACACCTTC
TRBJ2-2,.,TRBD2,TRBV11-2,CASSLKASGYNTGELFF,TGTGCCAGCAGCTTAAAGGCTAGCGGATACAACACCGGGGAGCTGTTTTTT
TRBJ1-1,many,.,TRBV7-8,CASSLDVVGTEAFF,TGTGCCAGCAGCTTAGACGTGGTAGGCACTGAAGCTTTCTTT